Below are 9 T cell receptor beta chains sequenced from a single sample in a study of somatic mutations in cytotoxic T cells in rheumatoid arthritis. Here immunoSEQ multiplex PCR was the method, and the copy in TCRdb shows in-frame clones only, minus some. Of about 30,000 clones in the sample, about 81% were seen once. Sequenced material: CD8+ T cells sorted from blood. These receptors were obtained from an adult with rheumatoid arthritis.

The chain is built from TRBV27 and TRBJ2-7; TRBD2 agrees at 8 bases. CDR3 size: 15 residues. Germline V gene sequence: CDR1 MNHEY, CDR2 SMNVEV (reference sequence). V lost 2 bases, J lost 0 bases, and 3 bases stayed unmatched. Here the CDR3 DNA reads TGTGCCAGCAGTTTAGCGGGAGGACCCTCCTACGAGCAGTACTTC. Translation: CASSLAGGPSYEQYF.

The chain has TRBV29-1 and TRBJ2-2, with D possibly called TRBD1 or TRBD2 (5 bases each). This CDR3 has 16 amino acids. Germline loops: CDR1 SQVTM, CDR2 ANQGSEA. V dropped 5 bases and J dropped 0 bases, with 16 bases sitting between them. CDR3: CSVRQRGRANTGELFF. The CDR3 DNA follows: TGCAGCGTTAGACAACGGGGCCGGGCGAACACCGGGGAGCTGTTTTTT.

The CDR3 spells CASSFGHAKTQYF. CDR3 DNA sequence: TGTGCCAGCAGCTTCGGACATGCAAAGACCCAGTACTTC. The genes are TRBV5-6 and TRBJ2-5, with D possibly TRBD1 on 5 matching bases. Germline V gives CDR1 SGHDT, CDR2 YYEEEE. Trimming took off 2 bases at V and 6 bases at J, with 11 bases between the two ends. This CDR3 is 13 amino acids long.

This clone was recorded once. V is TRBV2 and J is TRBJ2-1; 8 bases match TRBD2. CDR3 length: 14 residues. The trim removed 11 bases at V and 4 bases at J, leaving 10 bases unmatched. The germline V gene encodes CDR1 SNHLY and CDR2 FYNNEI. The CDR3 bases are TGTGCCCTCTTGTCGCGGGGGGAGTACAATGAGCAGTTCTTC. Residues: CALLSRGEYNEQFF.

This clone was seen a few times. The chain couples TRBV27 to TRBJ1-2, with 9 bases matching TRBD1. Trimming at V came to 5 bases and at J to 9 bases, leaving 7 bases not matched to a gene. This CDR3 has 13 amino acids. Germline CDR1 and CDR2: MNHEY and SMNVEV (reference sequence). DNA of the CDR3: TGTGCCAGCAGTCGCTGGACAGGGGCGAGCTACACCTTC. Amino acid sequence: CASSRWTGASYTF.

This clone was recorded only once. V gene TRBV10-3 combines with J gene TRBJ2-1; 10 nucleotides agree with TRBD2. CDR1 ENHRY and CDR2 SYGVKD come from the germline V gene. With V trimmed by 6 bases and J by 4 bases, 6 bases remained unmatched. The CDR3 length is 15 residues. CDR3 residues: CAISLLAGLYNEQFF. The CDR3 bases are TGTGCCATCAGCTTACTAGCGGGACTATACAATGAGCAGTTCTTC.

About this clone itself: One end of the junction fails to match germline, which may point to a read error. The chain combines TRBV7-7 with TRBJ2-7; D is uncertain. The CDR3 is 17 amino acids. Germline V gives CDR1 SSHAT, CDR2 FNYEAQ (reference sequence). DNA of the CDR3: TGTGCTAGCAGCTTATTTTATTCGAGGCAGGCGGACTACGAGCAGTACTTC. Protein product: CASSLFYSRQADYEQYF.

A single count supports this clone. The V call is TRBV29-1, the J call TRBJ2-1; tentative D call: TRBD2 (6 bases). V dropped 6 bases and J dropped 5 bases, with 11 bases sitting between them. Germline lookup yields CDR1 SQVTM and CDR2 ANQGSEA. The CDR3 totals 12 residues. The CDR3 loop is CSVGGFNNEQFF. Written as DNA, the CDR3 is TGCAGCGTGGGAGGTTTCAACAATGAGCAGTTCTTC.

This chain uses TRBV7-2 with TRBJ1-5, with a weak D call TRBD1 (5 bases). V lost 5 bases, J lost 2 bases, and 13 bases lay in between. The CDR3 consists of 15 residues. In germline, CDR1 is SGHTA, CDR2 FQGNSA. The CDR3: CASSVAGTGNQPQHF. CDR3 nucleotide sequence: TGTGCCAGCAGCGTCGCCGGGACGGGCAATCAGCCCCAGCATTTT.